These T cell receptor beta chains were read from a single sample in a study of cytomegalovirus exposure and HLA in healthy donors. Here immunoSEQ multiplex PCR was the method, and the copy in TCRdb shows in-frame clones only, minus some. The top ten clones hold 2.4% of a sample with about 78,000 clones, about 88% of them seen once. The sample was PBMCs. The source of these receptors is a woman aged 50 to 60 in good health and CMV-seronegative. Both conserved end residues are part of each CDR3. D genes are given only for firm matches. Size values are once, few and many counts, or a class for expanded clones, and some rows have none.

.	.	TRBV19	TRBJ1-2	TGTGCCAGTAGTATTGGGACGGGAGACTATGGCTACACCTTC	CASSIGTGDYGYTF
TRBD1	few	TRBV2	TRBJ1-5	TGTGCCAGCAGACAGGGACAGATCAATCAGCCCCAGCATTTT	CASRQGQINQPQHF
TRBD2	.	TRBV7-8	TRBJ2-3	TGTGCCAGCAGCTTAGAATCTAGCGGGATCTCTAGCACAGATACGCAGTATTTT	CASSLESSGISSTDTQYF
TRBD2	.	TRBV6-6	TRBJ2-3	TGTGCCAGCAGTCCCGGGACTAGCGGAGATACGCAGTATTTT	CASSPGTSGDTQYF
TRBD1	.	TRBV29-1	TRBJ1-1	TGCAGCGTAGCCGGGACAGGGGGAATGATGAACACTGAAGCTTTCTTT	CSVAGTGGMMNTEAFF
TRBD2	.	TRBV6-4	TRBJ2-1	TGTGCCAGCAGTGCCCGGGGGGGGCCTTCCGTGAGCTCCTACAATGAGCAGTTCTTC	CASSARGGPSVSSYNEQFF
TRBD1	.	TRBV5-6	TRBJ1-6	TGTGCCAGCAGCCCCCCCGGGACAGGGTCTTTTAATTCACCCCTCCACTTT	CASSPPGTGSFNSPLHF
.	.	TRBV19	TRBJ2-7	TGTGCCAGTAGTATCTCTGGGAGACGGGAGCAGTACTTC	CASSISGRREQYF
TRBD2	.	TRBV28	TRBJ2-7	TGTGCCAGCAGAGCCCCTAGCGGGAGTCTCTACGAGCAGTACTTC	CASRAPSGSLYEQYF
.	.	TRBV18	TRBJ1-6	TGTGCCAGCTCACCAACAGTCAGCTCGAGCTCCTATAATTCACCCCTCCACTTT	CASSPTVSSSSYNSPLHF
TRBD1	.	TRBV14	TRBJ1-4	TGTGCCAGCAGCCCAGGGACAGGGGGCTCGAGGCTGTTTTTT	CASSPGTGGSRLFF
TRBD2	.	TRBV5-1	TRBJ2-3	TGCGCCAGCAGCACCCTAGCGGGAGTAGTGGGTAGCACAGATACGCAGTATTTT	CASSTLAGVVGSTDTQYF
TRBD2	.	TRBV4-1	TRBJ2-2	TGCGCCAGCAGCCAAGGTTATACTAGCGGGAGGTACACCGGGGAGCTGTTTTTT	CASSQGYTSGRYTGELFF
.	.	TRBV6-5	TRBJ2-1	TGTGCCAGCAGCCGGGACATAGACAATGAGCAGTTCTTC	CASSRDIDNEQFF
.	.	TRBV4-1	TRBJ1-2	TGCGCCAGCAGCCATGGTGCGCCCTATGGCTACACCTTC	CASSHGAPYGYTF
.	.	TRBV19	TRBJ2-1	TGTGCCAGTAGTCTCCAAAGGGGCCCTGATGAGCAGTTCTTC	CASSLQRGPDEQFF
TRBD1	.	TRBV25-1	TRBJ1-1	TGTGCCAGCCATTCGGGACAGGGGCGGAGGAACACTGAAGCTTTCTTT	CASHSGQGRRNTEAFF
.	.	TRBV6-5	TRBJ1-5	TGTGCCAGCAGTCGCGGCGGGGATCAGCCCCAGCATTTT	CASSRGGDQPQHF
.	.	TRBV28	TRBJ2-2	TGTGCCAGCAGTTTATTTGGGGGGATTGGAACCGGGGAGCTGTTTTTT	CASSLFGGIGTGELFF
.	few	TRBV4-1	TRBJ1-5	TGCGCCAGCAGCATGGCAGAGCGGCAGCCCCAGCATTTT	CASSMAERQPQHF
.	.	TRBV27	TRBJ1-1	TGTGCCAGCAGTTTAGGAGGGGCCCCGAACACTGAAGCTTTCTTT	CASSLGGAPNTEAFF
TRBD1	.	TRBV15	TRBJ1-5	TGTGCCACCAGCAAGGACAGGGGGTCTCAGCCCCAGCATTTT	CATSKDRGSQPQHF
TRBD2	.	TRBV5-1	TRBJ2-5	TGCGCCAGCAGCTCCCCGGGGGGCCAAGAGACCCAGTACTTC	CASSSPGGQETQYF
TRBD1	.	TRBV7-9	TRBJ2-2	TGTGCCAGCAGCTTAGAGGGGGCAGGCACCGGGGAGCTGTTTTTT	CASSLEGAGTGELFF
.	once	TRBV9	TRBJ2-1	TGTGCCAGCAGCACCCGCCGCGAGCGGAATGAGCAGTTCTTC	CASSTRRERNEQFF
.	.	TRBV29-1	TRBJ2-1	TGCAGCGCGCCCCCAACAGGGCCCAGCTTCTACAATGAGCAGTTCTTC	CSAPPTGPSFYNEQFF
TRBD2	.	TRBV6-5	TRBJ2-1	TGTGCCAGCAGAGGCGGGAGTTATTACAATGAGCAGTTCTTC	CASRGGSYYNEQFF
TRBD2	.	TRBV7-3	TRBJ2-2	TGTGCCAGCAGCTCAGGACTAGCGGGAGGGTCCGGGGAGCTGTTTTTT	CASSSGLAGGSGELFF
TRBD2	.	TRBV19	TRBJ2-7	TGTGCCAGTAGTACCCAAGCGGGAGTAGACGAGCAGTACTTC	CASSTQAGVDEQYF
.	.	TRBV4-2	TRBJ2-3	TGTGCCAGCAGCCAATTTCTGGAAAGGGGCGCCACAGATACGCAGTATTTT	CASSQFLERGATDTQYF
.	.	TRBV5-8	TRBJ1-1	TGTGCCAGCAGCGGCGGACTCGGCACTGAAGCTTTCTTT	CASSGGLGTEAFF
.	.	TRBV5-1	TRBJ1-1	TGCGCCAGCAGCTTGGGGGACTTGAACACTGAAGCTTTCTTT	CASSLGDLNTEAFF
.	.	TRBV28	TRBJ1-1	TGTGCCAGCAGCCGTATGAACACTGAAGCTTTCTTT	CASSRMNTEAFF
.	once	TRBV5-1	TRBJ2-5	TGCGCCAGCGGGGGACTCGGACAGGCAGGGGAGACCCAGTACTTC	CASGGLGQAGETQYF
.	.	TRBV16	TRBJ2-1	TGTGCCAGCAGCCGAATCTCGGCGGACTCCTACAATGAGCAGTTCTTC	CASSRISADSYNEQFF
TRBD2	.	TRBV2	TRBJ2-2	TGTGCCAGCAGTCCCGGGCTAGCGGGAGGAGGAACCGGGGAGCTGTTTTTT	CASSPGLAGGGTGELFF
.	once	TRBV6-6	TRBJ1-5	TGTGCCAGCAGCCGCGGGACCTCCGGGGGCAATCAGCCCCAGCATTTT	CASSRGTSGGNQPQHF
.	.	TRBV19	TRBJ1-1	TGTGCCAGTAGTATAGCTTCGTTCACTGAAGCTTTCTTT	CASSIASFTEAFF
TRBD1	.	TRBV28	TRBJ1-2	TGTGCCAGCAGTCCGGGACAGGGTGGAGGCTATGGCTACACCTTC	CASSPGQGGGYGYTF
TRBD2	few	TRBV4-2	TRBJ2-3	TGTGCCAGCAGCCACGCACTAGCGGGAGGGACAGATACGCAGTATTTT	CASSHALAGGTDTQYF
.	few	TRBV5-4	TRBJ2-3	TGTGCCAGCAGCCTACGACTGGCGGGGAACACAGATACGCAGTATTTT	CASSLRLAGNTDTQYF
.	.	TRBV19	TRBJ1-2	TGTGCCAGCAACTACGGGACTGCTGATAACTCTGGCTACACCTTC	CASNYGTADNSGYTF
.	.	TRBV6-5	TRBJ1-1	TGTGCCAGCAGTTACTCGAACGGGGGGGCGCGGACTGAAGCTTTCTTT	CASSYSNGGARTEAFF
TRBD1	.	TRBV4-1	TRBJ2-1	TGCGCCAGCAGCCAACCGACGGACAGGGCCTACAATGAGCAGTTCTTC	CASSQPTDRAYNEQFF
.	.	TRBV9	TRBJ1-5	TGTGCCAGCAGCGTGGACGGGAGCAATCAGCCCCAACATTTT	CASSVDGSNQPQHF